This is a list of T cell receptor beta chains from one sample in a study of human T cells and chemical hapten exposure. TCRdb called the RACE reads again in MiXCR, with one record for every CDR3 protein. The data contain tens of thousands of distinct CDR3 sequences, 5.5% of them singletons. Sequenced: whole blood. Receptor source: a human donor in good health. Some clones in this sample may be carry-over from other donors' samples. CDR3s include the opening cysteine and the closing phenylalanine or tryptophan. D genes are given only for firm matches. The size of a clone is reported for some rows only, either as once, few or many, or as a class for expanded clones.

V	size	J	D	DNA	CDR3
TRBV4-3	many	TRBJ2-1	TRBD2	TGCGCCAGCAGCCAAGATGGGGCTAGCGGGGGGGCCAATGAGCAGTTCTTC	CASSQDGASGGANEQFF
TRBV6-5	few	TRBJ1-2	-	TGTGCCAGCAGGAGGGCAGGGATGGGCGCTAACTATGGCTACACCTTC	CASRRAGMGANYGYTF
TRBV29-1	-	TRBJ2-1	TRBD2	TGCAGCGTTGAAACGACTAGCGGGGGGGCGGAGCAGTTCTTC	CSVETTSGGAEQFF
TRBV6-4	many	TRBJ2-1	-	TGTGCCAGCAGTGACTTCGCGGGGAGCTACAATGAGCAGTTCTTC	CASSDFAGSYNEQFF
TRBV24-1	few	TRBJ2-3	TRBD2	TGTGCCACCAGTGATTCAAAAGCGGGGGGTTACACAGATACGCAGTATTTT	CATSDSKAGGYTDTQYF
TRBV18	few	TRBJ1-1	-	TGTGCCAGCTCCCTTGGGTCCGACACTGAAGCTTTCTTT	CASSLGSDTEAFF
TRBV6-1	-	TRBJ1-6	-	TGTGCCAGCAGTGTTCAGAGCTCCTATAATTCACCCCTCCACTTT	CASSVQSSYNSPLHF
TRBV12-3/TRBV12-4	many	TRBJ1-1	-	TGTGCCAGCAGTTTAGCAGGGGTGAACACTGAAGCTTTCTTT	CASSLAGVNTEAFF
TRBV29-1	few	TRBJ1-1	-	TGCAGCGTTACACTTGCAGGGAACACTGAAGCTTTCTTT	CSVTLAGNTEAFF
TRBV20-1	many	TRBJ1-2	-	TGCAGTGCTAGTAGGGGCGCGCGAGAGGTCGGCGGCTACACCTTC	CSASRGAREVGGYTF
TRBV12-3/TRBV12-4	many	TRBJ2-2	TRBD1	TGTGCCAGCAGGGACAGGGAGGATTCCGGGGAGCTGTTTTTT	CASRDREDSGELFF
TRBV7-8	-	TRBJ1-2	TRBD1	TGTGCCAGCAGCTTAGTGGGACAGGCTGCTGGCTACACCTTC	CASSLVGQAAGYTF
TRBV19	many	TRBJ1-5	-	TGTGCCAGTAGTATACAGGTGAATCAGCCCCAGCATTTT	CASSIQVNQPQHF
TRBV12-3/TRBV12-4	-	TRBJ1-2	TRBD1	TGTGCCAGCAGTTCGCCCCGAGGGACAGGGGGCGGTATGGACTATGGCTACACCTTC	CASSSPRGTGGGMDYGYTF
TRBV4-2	many	TRBJ1-1	-	TGTGCCAGCAGCCAAACAGAGAACACTGAAGCTTTCTTT	CASSQTENTEAFF
TRBV6-6	many	TRBJ2-3	TRBD2	TGTGCCAGCACCCCGGTGGGGACCCTAGCGGGAGGGACAGATACGCAGTATTTT	CASTPVGTLAGGTDTQYF
TRBV27	many	TRBJ1-2	TRBD1	TGTGCCAGCAGTTTCTCCGGACAGGATTATGGCTACACCTTC	CASSFSGQDYGYTF
TRBV3-1	-	TRBJ2-2	-	TGTGCCAGCAGCCAAGTGTCGGGGAACACCGGGGAGCTGTTTTTT	CASSQVSGNTGELFF
TRBV5-1	many	TRBJ1-4	TRBD1	TGCGCCAGCAGCCACCCGGACAGGGGAGGTGAAAAACTGTTTTTT	CASSHPDRGGEKLFF
TRBV3-1	many	TRBJ2-3	TRBD2	TGTGCCAGCAGCCAAGATCTAGCGGGGGGCACAGATACGCAGTATTTT	CASSQDLAGGTDTQYF
TRBV6-5	few	TRBJ1-4	TRBD1	TGTGCCAGCAGTTATGGACAGGGTGATGAAAAACTGTTTTTT	CASSYGQGDEKLFF
TRBV6-2/TRBV6-3	medium-sized	TRBJ1-5	TRBD1	TGTGCCAGCAGCCCAAGACAGGGGGACAATCAGCCCCAGCATTTT	CASSPRQGDNQPQHF
TRBV7-9	-	TRBJ1-6	-	TGTGCCAGCAGTCCCCTCGGACAGCAGAATTCACCCCTCCACTTT	CASSPLGQQNSPLHF
TRBV5-1	many	TRBJ1-1	-	TGCGCCAGCAGCTTGGACAGCGGCATGAACACTGAAGCTTTCTTT	CASSLDSGMNTEAFF
TRBV28	few	TRBJ2-1	-	TGTGCCAGCAGCCCGGATGGGCTAGCGAACTACAATGAGCAGTTCTTC	CASSPDGLANYNEQFF
TRBV24-1	-	TRBJ2-3	-	TGTGCCACCGCGGACAGTGCCTTCACAGATACGCAGTATTTT	CATADSAFTDTQYF
TRBV5-4	many	TRBJ2-5	TRBD2	TGTGCCAGCAGCTTGACTAGCGGGGGAGAGACCCAGTACTTC	CASSLTSGGETQYF
TRBV29-1	-	TRBJ2-1	TRBD2	TGCAGCGTTGAAGCGGGGGGTGGCAATGAGCAGTTCTTC	CSVEAGGGNEQFF
TRBV6-5	-	TRBJ1-1	-	TGTGCCAGCAGCCCCGGGGCCCAGGCAAGGAAAGCTTTCTTT	CASSPGAQARKAFF
TRBV20-1	few	TRBJ1-5	TRBD1	TGCAGTGCTAGAGATGACAGGGAGAGGCAGCCCCAGCATTTT	CSARDDRERQPQHF
TRBV7-9	many	TRBJ2-7	TRBD1	TGTGCCAGCAGCCAGCTGACAGGGGGTAGATACGAGCAGTACTTC	CASSQLTGGRYEQYF
TRBV6-2/TRBV6-3	-	TRBJ1-1	-	TGTGCCACCACAGAGGACAGCGTGAACACTGAAGCTTTCTTT	CATTEDSVNTEAFF
TRBV6-2/TRBV6-3	many	TRBJ2-1	-	TGTGCCAGCATTAACCCCGTAGCGGTTGGGGGACCCAATGAGCAGTTCTTC	CASINPVAVGGPNEQFF
TRBV6-5	many	TRBJ1-4	-	TGTGCCAGCAGTTATGAGGGAATTGCAACTAATGAAAAACTGTTTTTT	CASSYEGIATNEKLFF
TRBV5-1	-	TRBJ1-2	-	TGCGCCAGCAGCTTGGGAGTGCCCTATGGCTACACCTTC	CASSLGVPYGYTF
TRBV6-5	many	TRBJ2-7	TRBD2	TGTGCCAGCACTGGGGGGGACCTCGCCCACGAGCAGTACTTC	CASTGGDLAHEQYF
TRBV5-1	many	TRBJ2-6	TRBD1	TGCGCCAGCAGCTCCGGACAGGGAATGGCCAACGTCCTGACTTTC	CASSSGQGMANVLTF
TRBV7-2	many	TRBJ2-7	TRBD1	TGTGCCAGCAGCCCGAGAGACAGGGGGCTAATCTACGAGCAGTACTTC	CASSPRDRGLIYEQYF
TRBV5-1	many	TRBJ2-3	TRBD1	TGCGCCAGCACCATTGGACAGGGAACAGATACGCAGTATTTT	CASTIGQGTDTQYF
TRBV20-1	many	TRBJ1-3	-	TGCAGTGCTCTAGCAGACTCTGGAAACACCATATATTTT	CSALADSGNTIYF
TRBV20-1	-	TRBJ2-7	TRBD2	TGCAGTGCAGGGACTACCCGAGGCCACGAGCAGTACTTC	CSAGTTRGHEQYF
TRBV6-2/TRBV6-3	many	TRBJ2-3	-	TGTGCCAGCAGTTACGTCGGAGGGCCAGATACGCAGTATTTT	CASSYVGGPDTQYF
TRBV24-1	many	TRBJ2-3	-	TGTGCCAGCTCTGGACGGAGCAGTGATACGCAGTATTTT	CASSGRSSDTQYF
TRBV3-1	many	TRBJ2-2	TRBD2	TGTGCCAGCAGCATGACTAGCGGAAACACCGGGGAGCTGTTTTTT	CASSMTSGNTGELFF
TRBV18	many	TRBJ2-2	-	TGTGCCAGCTCACCGGACCTTTCCACCGGGGAGCTGTTTTTT	CASSPDLSTGELFF
TRBV6-6	many	TRBJ2-7	TRBD1	TGTGCCAGCACCCCCCTACCGGGACAGGGGTCCTACGAGCAGTACTTC	CASTPLPGQGSYEQYF
TRBV14	many	TRBJ2-1	-	TGTGCCAGCAGCCAAGGTGGGGGTGATGAGCAGTTCTTC	CASSQGGGDEQFF
TRBV20-1	-	TRBJ1-1	-	TGCAGTGCTGGAACACAAATCGGCATGAACGCTGAAGCTTTCTTT	CSAGTQIGMNAEAFF
TRBV5-1	-	TRBJ1-1	-	TGCGCCAGCAGCTTAGGGCAGTCGAACACTGAAGCTTTCTTT	CASSLGQSNTEAFF
TRBV25-1	many	TRBJ2-1	TRBD2	TGTGCCAGCAGTGTCCTTGGGACTACCTCCTACAATGAGCAGTTCTTC	CASSVLGTTSYNEQFF
TRBV7-9	few	TRBJ2-5	TRBD1	TGTGCCAGCAGCCCATGGACAGGCCAAGAGACCCAGTACTTC	CASSPWTGQETQYF
TRBV6-2/TRBV6-3	-	TRBJ1-1	-	TGTGCCAGCACCCAAATCTGGGGGAACACTGAAGCTTTCTTT	CASTQIWGNTEAFF